The following is a T cell receptor beta chain sequence with its context. Method: immunoSEQ multiplex PCR; TCRdb's copy keeps in-frame clones and lacks some. The sample holds 60,000 to 70,000 clones; approximately 87% are singletons and the top ten take roughly 4.2%. The data were obtained in a study of OX40 agonist ivuxolimab in advanced cancers. Turning to the study itself: In this trial design, patients received ivuxolimab intravenously at 0.01 to 10 mg/kg every 2 weeks.

V lost 3 bases and J lost 5; bases outside the gene matches: 1. The CDR3 runs 13 residues. The germline V gene has CDR1 SGDLS and CDR2 YYNGEE. The chain joins TRBV9 to TRBJ1-4, with TRBD1 identical over 7 bases. Material: CD4+ or CD8+ T cells sorted from blood, obtained in a trial of the OX40 agonist ivuxolimab. The TCR sequence derives from an adult with an advanced solid tumor such as melanoma, head and neck, liver or kidney cancer. The CDR3 protein is CASSATGNEKLFF. The CDR3 region has the DNA TGTGCCAGCAGCGCGACAGGGAATGAAAAACTGTTTTTT.